Described below is a single TCR beta chain sequence and its context. The antigen is not known. PCR amplification relied on 60 Vbeta primers (plus 13 Jbeta primers). TCRdb keeps only in-frame clones here, not all; method: immunoSEQ multiplex PCR. The repertoire consists of about 110,000 clones, with around 70% occurring once and the leading ten covering approximately 8.6%. Germline loops: CDR1 SGDLS, CDR2 YYNGEE. This CDR3 has 21 residues. Trimming removed 3 bases from V and 2 bases from J; junction bases left unmatched: 23. This record belongs to a study of cytomegalovirus exposure and HLA in healthy donors. Study-wide results and limits: According to an earlier analysis, most TCR beta V segments yielded productive rearrangements about 87% or about 30% of the time. Later work associated fewer than 20,000 TCR beta sequences with HLA alleles at 0.05 false discovery rate. In vitro assays verified that three CMV-associated chains recognized CMV antigens specifically. A link between a missense DCLRE1C variant and TCR beta V- and J-gene trimming emerged from a later analysis.

The TCR was taken from a man aged 25-40 years in good health and CMV-seropositive. V is TRBV9 and J is TRBJ1-2; TRBD1 matches at 9 bases. Sample: PBMCs. CDR3: CASSARVAGGTGIPRNYGYTF. DNA for the CDR3: TGTGCCAGCAGCGCTCGCGTTGCTGGTGGGACAGGGATCCCTCGGAACTATGGCTACACCTTC.